This T cell receptor beta chain was retrieved from a study of blood T cell repertoires in COVID-19. Sequenced by immunoSEQ multiplex PCR; TCRdb stores in-frame clones only, minus some. The table has 250,000 or so clones, more than 75% seen once. V lost 5 bases and J 9 bases, leaving 26 bases between the germline ends. The CDR3 consists of 17 residues. The germline V gene has CDR1 MNHEY and CDR2 SVGEGT. The sequenced sample consisted of peripheral blood. The chain is built from TRBV6-2 or TRBV6-3 and TRBJ2-1, with D possibly being TRBD1 (6 bases). The receptor's source is a woman aged 40 to 50 who had recovered from COVID-19. In nucleotides, the CDR3 is TGTGCCAGCAGTAACCCCCGGACAGAGGGGTGGTGGGCTGAGCAGTTCTTC. This sequence encodes CASSNPRTEGWWAEQFF.